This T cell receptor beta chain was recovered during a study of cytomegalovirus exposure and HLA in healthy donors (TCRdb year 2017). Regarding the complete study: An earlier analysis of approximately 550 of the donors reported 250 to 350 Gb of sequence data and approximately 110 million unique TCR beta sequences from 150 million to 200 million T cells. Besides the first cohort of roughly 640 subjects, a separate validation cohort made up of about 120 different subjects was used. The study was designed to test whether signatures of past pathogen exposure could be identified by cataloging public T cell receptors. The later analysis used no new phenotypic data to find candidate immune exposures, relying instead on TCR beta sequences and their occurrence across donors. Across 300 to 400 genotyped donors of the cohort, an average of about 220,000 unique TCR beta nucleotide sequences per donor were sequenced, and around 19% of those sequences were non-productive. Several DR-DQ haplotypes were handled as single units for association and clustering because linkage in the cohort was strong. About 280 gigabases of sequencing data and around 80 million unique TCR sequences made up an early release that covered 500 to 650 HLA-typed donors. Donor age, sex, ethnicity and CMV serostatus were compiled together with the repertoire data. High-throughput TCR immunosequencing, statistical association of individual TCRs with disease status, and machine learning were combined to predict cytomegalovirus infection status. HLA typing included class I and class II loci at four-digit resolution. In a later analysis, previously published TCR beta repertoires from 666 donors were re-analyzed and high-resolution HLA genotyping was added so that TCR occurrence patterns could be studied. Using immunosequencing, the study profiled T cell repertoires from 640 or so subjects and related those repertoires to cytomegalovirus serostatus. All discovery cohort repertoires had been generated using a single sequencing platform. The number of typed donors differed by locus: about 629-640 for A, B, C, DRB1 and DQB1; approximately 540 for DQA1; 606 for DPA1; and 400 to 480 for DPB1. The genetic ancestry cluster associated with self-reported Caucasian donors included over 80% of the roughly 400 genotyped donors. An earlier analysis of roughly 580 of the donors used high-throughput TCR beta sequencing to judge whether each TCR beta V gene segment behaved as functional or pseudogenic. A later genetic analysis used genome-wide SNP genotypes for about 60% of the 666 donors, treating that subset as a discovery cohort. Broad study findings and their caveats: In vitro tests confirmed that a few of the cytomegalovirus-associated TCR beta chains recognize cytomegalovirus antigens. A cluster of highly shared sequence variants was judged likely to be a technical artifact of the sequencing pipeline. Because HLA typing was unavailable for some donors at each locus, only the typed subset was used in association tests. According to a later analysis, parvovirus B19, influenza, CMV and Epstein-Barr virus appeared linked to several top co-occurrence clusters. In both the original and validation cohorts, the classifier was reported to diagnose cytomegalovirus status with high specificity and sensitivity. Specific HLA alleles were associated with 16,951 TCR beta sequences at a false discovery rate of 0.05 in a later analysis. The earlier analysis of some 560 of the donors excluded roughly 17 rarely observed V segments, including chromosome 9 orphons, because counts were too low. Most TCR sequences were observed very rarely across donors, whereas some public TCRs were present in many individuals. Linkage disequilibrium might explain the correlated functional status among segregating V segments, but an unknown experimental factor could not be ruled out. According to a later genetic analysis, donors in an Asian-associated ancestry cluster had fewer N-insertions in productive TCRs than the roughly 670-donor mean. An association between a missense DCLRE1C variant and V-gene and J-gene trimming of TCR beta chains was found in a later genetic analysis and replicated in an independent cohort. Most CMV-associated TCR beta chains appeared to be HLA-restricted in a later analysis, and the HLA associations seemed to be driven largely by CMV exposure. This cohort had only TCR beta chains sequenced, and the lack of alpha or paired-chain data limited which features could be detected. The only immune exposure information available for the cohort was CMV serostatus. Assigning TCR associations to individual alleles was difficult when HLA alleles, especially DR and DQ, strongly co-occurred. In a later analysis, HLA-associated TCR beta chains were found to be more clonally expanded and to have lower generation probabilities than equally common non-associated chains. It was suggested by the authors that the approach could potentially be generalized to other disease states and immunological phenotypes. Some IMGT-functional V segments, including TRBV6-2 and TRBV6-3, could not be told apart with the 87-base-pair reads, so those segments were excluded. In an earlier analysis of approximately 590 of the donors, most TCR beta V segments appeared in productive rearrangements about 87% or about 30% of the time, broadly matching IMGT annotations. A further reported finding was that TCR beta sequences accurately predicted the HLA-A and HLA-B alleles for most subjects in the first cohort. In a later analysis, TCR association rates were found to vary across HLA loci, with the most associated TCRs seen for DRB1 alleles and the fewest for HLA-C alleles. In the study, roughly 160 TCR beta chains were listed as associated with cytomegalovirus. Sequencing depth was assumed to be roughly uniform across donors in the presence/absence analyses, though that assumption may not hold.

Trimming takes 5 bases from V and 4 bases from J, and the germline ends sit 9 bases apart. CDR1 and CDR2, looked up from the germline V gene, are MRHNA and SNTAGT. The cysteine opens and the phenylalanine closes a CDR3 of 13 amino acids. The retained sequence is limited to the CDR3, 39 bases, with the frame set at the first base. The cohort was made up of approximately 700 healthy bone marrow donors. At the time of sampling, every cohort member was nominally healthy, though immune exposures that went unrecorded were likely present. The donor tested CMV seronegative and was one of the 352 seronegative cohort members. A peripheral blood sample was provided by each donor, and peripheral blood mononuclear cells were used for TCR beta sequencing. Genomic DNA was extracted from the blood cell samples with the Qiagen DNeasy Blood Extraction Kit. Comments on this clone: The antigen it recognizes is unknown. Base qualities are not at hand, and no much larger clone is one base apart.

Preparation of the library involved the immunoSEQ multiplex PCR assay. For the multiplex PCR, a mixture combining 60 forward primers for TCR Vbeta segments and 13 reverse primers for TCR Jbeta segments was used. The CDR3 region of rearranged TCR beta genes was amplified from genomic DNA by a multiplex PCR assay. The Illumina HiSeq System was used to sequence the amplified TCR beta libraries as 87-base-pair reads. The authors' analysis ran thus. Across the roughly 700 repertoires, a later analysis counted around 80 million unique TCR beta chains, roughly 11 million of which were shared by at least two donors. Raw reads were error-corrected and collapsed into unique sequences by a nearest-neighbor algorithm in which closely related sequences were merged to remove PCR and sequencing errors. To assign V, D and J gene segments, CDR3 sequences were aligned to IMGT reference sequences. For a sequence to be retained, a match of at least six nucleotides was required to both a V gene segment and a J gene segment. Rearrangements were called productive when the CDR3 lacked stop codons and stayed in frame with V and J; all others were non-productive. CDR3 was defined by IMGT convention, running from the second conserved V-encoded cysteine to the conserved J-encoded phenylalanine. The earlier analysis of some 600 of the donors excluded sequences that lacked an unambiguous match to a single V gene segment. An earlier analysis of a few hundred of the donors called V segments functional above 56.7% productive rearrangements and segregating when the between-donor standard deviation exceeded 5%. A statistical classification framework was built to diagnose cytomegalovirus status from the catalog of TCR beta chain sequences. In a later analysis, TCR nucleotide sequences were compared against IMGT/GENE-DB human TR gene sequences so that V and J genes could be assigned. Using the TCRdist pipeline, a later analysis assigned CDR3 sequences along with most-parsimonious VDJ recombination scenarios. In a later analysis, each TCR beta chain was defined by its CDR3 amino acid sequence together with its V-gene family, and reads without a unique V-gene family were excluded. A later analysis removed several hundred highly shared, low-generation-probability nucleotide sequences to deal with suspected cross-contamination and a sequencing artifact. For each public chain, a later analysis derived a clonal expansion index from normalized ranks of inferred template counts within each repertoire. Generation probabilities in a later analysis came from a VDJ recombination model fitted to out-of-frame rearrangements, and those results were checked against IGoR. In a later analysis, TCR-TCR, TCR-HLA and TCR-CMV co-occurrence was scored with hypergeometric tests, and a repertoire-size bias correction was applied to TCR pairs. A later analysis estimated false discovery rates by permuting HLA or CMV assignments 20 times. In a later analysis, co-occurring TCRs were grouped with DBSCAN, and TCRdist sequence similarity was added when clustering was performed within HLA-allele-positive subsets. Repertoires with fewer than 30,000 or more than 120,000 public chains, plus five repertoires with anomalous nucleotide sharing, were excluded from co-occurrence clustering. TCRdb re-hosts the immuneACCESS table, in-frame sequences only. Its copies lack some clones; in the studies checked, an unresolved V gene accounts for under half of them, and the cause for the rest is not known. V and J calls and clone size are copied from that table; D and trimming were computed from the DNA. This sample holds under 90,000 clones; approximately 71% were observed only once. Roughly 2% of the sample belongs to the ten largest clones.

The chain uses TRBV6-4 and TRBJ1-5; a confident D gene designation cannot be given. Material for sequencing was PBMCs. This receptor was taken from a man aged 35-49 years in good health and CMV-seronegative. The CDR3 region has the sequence CASSTEVNQPQHF. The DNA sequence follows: TGTGCCAGCAGTACGGAGGTGAATCAGCCCCAGCATTTT.